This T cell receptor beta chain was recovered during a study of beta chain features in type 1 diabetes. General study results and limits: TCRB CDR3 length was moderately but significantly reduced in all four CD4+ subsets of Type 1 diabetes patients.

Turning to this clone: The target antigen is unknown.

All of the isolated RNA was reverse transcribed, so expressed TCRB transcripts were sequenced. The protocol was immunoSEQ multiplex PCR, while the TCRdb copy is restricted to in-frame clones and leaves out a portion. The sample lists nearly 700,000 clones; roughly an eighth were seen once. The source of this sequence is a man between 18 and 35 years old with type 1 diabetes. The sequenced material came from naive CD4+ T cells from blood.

CDR3 DNA: TGTGCCTTCGGGGCTTCCTACAATGAGCAGTTCTTC. It codes for CAFGASYNEQFF. V gene TRBV30 combines with J gene TRBJ2-1, with D possibly being TRBD1 or TRBD2 (5 bases each). The V and J ends lost 7 bases and 1 base respectively, with 8 bases between them. Germline V lookup: CDR1 GTSNPN, CDR2 SVGIG (reference sequence). This CDR3 is 12 amino acids long.